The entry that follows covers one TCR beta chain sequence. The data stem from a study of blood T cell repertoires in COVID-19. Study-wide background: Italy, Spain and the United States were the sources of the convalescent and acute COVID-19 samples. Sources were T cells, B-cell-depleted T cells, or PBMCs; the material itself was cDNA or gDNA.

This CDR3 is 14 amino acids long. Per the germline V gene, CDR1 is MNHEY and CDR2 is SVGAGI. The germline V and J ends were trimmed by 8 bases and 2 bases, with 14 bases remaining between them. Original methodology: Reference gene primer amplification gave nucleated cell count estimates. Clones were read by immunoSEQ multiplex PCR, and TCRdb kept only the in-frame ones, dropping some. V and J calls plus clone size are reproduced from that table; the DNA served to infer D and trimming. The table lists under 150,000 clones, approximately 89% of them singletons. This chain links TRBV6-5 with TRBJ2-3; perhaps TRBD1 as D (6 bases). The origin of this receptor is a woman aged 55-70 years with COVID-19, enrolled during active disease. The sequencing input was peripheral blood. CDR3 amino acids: CASGQGQDTDTQYF. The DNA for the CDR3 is TGTGCCAGCGGGCAGGGGCAAGACACAGATACGCAGTATTTT.